The 24 T cell receptor beta chains given below trace back to one sample, sequenced in a study of blood T cell repertoires in COVID-19. Data came from immunoSEQ multiplex PCR; TCRdb stores just in-frame clones and leaves some out. The profile shows 150,000 to 200,000 clones, under 85% of them singletons. Material for sequencing was PBMCs or T cells enriched from blood (not recorded which). The receptor source for this set is a man aged 50-59 years who had recovered from COVID-19.

The rearrangement links TRBV7-8 to TRBJ2-7, with a possible D match to TRBD2 (5 bases). There are 14 residues in the CDR3. The V end lost 2 bases, the J end lost 4 bases, and 12 bases lay between the germline ends. Germline loops: CDR1 SGHVS, CDR2 FQNEAQ. The DNA of the CDR3 is TGTGCCAGCAGCTTATTGTGGACGGGGTACGAGCAGTACTTC. The encoded protein is CASSLLWTGYEQYF.

The chain recombines TRBV5-1 with TRBJ1-5, with 8 bases matching TRBD1. V dropped 2 bases and J dropped 5; count of bases not matched to a gene: 3. This CDR3 is 14 amino acids long. Germline values: CDR1 SGHRS, CDR2 YFSETQ. The CDR3 protein is CASSFRDRYQPQHF. In nucleotides, the CDR3 is TGCGCCAGCAGCTTCCGGGACAGGTATCAGCCCCAGCATTTT. The entire variable domain, with the rest obtained from reference TRBV5-1 and TRBJ1-5, is as follows: KAGVTQTPRYLIKTRGQQVTLSCSPISGHRSVSWYQQTPGQGLQFLFEYFSETQRNKGNFPGRFSGRQFSNSRSEMNVSTLELGDSALYLCASSFRDRYQPQHFGDGTRLSIL.

The chain has TRBV29-1 and TRBJ2-7, with 11 nucleotides matching TRBD1. CDR3 size: 14 residues. The V and J ends lost 4 bases and 3 bases, in that order; junction bases with no gene match: 5. Germline V gives CDR1 SQVTM, CDR2 ANQGSEA. The CDR3 reads CSVVGGTGGYEQYF. The CDR3 DNA follows: TGCAGCGTTGTTGGAGGGACAGGGGGCTACGAGCAGTACTTC.

V gene TRBV5-1 combines with J gene TRBJ2-7, with D possibly being TRBD1 (5 bases). There are 15 residues in the CDR3. Germline V CDR1 and CDR2: SGHRS, YFSETQ. Trimming took 4 bases from V and 3 from J, leaving 17 bases between them. In DNA, the CDR3 is TGCGCCAGCAGCCAATACATAGGGGTAGGCTACGAGCAGTACTTC. Translated: CASSQYIGVGYEQYF.

This sequence joins TRBV7-9 and TRBJ1-6, with TRBD1 matching 10 bases. This CDR3 comprises 15 residues. The V and J ends lost 5 bases and 6 bases, in that order; junction bases with no gene match: 4. Germline CDR1 is SEHNR and CDR2 is FQNEAQ (reference sequence). Written as DNA, the CDR3 is TGTGCCAGCAGCCCAGGGACAGGGGTTAATTCACCCCTCCACTTT. This translates into CASSPGTGVNSPLHF.

V is TRBV3-1 (or the pseudogene TRBV3-2) and J is TRBJ2-3, with D possibly matching TRBD2 (6 bases). Trimming cost V 0 bases and J 6 bases, with 16 bases left between them. This CDR3 is 16 amino acids long. CDR1 is LGHDT and CDR2 is YNNKEL in the germline V gene (reference sequence). The CDR3 DNA reads TGTGCCAGCAGCCAAGATCGGGGGTTTTTGGACGATACGCAGTATTTT. Translated: CASSQDRGFLDDTQYF.

This chain links TRBV6-6 with TRBJ2-3; D may be TRBD1 (6 bases). The germline V and J ends were trimmed by 0 bases and 6 bases, with 13 bases remaining between them. Germline V CDR1 and CDR2: MNHNY, SVGAGI (reference sequence). This CDR3 is built from 15 residues. The CDR3 DNA follows: TGTGCCAGCAGTTACTCGAGAACAGGGCGCGATACGCAGTATTTT. It yields the protein CASSYSRTGRDTQYF.

The rearrangement links TRBV6-5 to TRBJ2-7; D possibly corresponds to TRBD1 (6 bases). Per the germline V gene, CDR1 is MNHEY and CDR2 is SVGAGI. This CDR3 spans 14 amino acids. Deletions cut 6 bases from V and 0 bases from J, with 12 bases between. The chain's CDR3 is CASRIQGRSYEQYF. The CDR3 DNA follows: TGTGCCAGCAGGATACAGGGCCGCTCCTACGAGCAGTACTTC.

The gene calls are TRBV28 and TRBJ2-3; TRBD1 is a possible D gene (6 bases). Trimming removed 3 bases from V and 8 bases from J, with 21 bases in between. Germline V lookup: CDR1 MDHEN, CDR2 SYDVKM. The CDR3 has 16 amino acids. The CDR3 reads CASSFKKGGPSVTQYF. CDR3 sequence (DNA): TGTGCCAGCAGTTTCAAGAAAGGGGGACCGTCCGTTACGCAGTATTTT.

CDR3 sequence: CASSLADSSYNSPLHF. CDR3 bases: TGTGCCAGCAGTTTAGCTGACAGCTCCTATAATTCACCCCTCCACTTT. V and J are TRBV28 and TRBJ1-6, with D perhaps TRBD1 (5 bases). There are 16 residues in the CDR3. V lost 2 bases to trimming and J lost 0 bases, with 8 bases between them. Germline loops: CDR1 MDHEN, CDR2 SYDVKM.

The V call is TRBV2, the J call TRBJ1-2; TRBD1 agrees at 7 bases. Germline assignment: CDR1 SNHLY and CDR2 FYNNEI. This CDR3 is built from 13 residues. Germline trimming cut 6 bases from V and 7 bases from J; bases unmatched to any gene: 8. CDR3 in amino acids: CASSNQQGPGYTF. CDR3 nucleotides: TGTGCCAGCAGCAACCAACAGGGGCCTGGCTACACCTTC.

The chain carries TRBV7-8 and TRBJ1-1; weak D call: TRBD1 (5 bases). This CDR3 has 13 residues. V lost 1 base and J 5 bases, leaving 8 bases between the germline ends. Germline V gene lookup returns CDR1 SGHVS and CDR2 FQNEAQ. Here the CDR3 DNA reads TGTGCCAGCAGCTTAGGGTACAGGACTGAAGCTTTCTTT. The encoded protein is CASSLGYRTEAFF.

The chain uses TRBV27 and TRBJ2-7, with a tentative D call TRBD1 (6 bases). Germline loops: CDR1 MNHEY, CDR2 SMNVEV (reference sequence). The V end was cut by 2 bases, the J end by 4 bases, with 21 bases between. The CDR3 has 17 amino acids. The CDR3 coding sequence is TGTGCCAGCAGTTTAACCCCACAACAGGGAATGAAATACGAGCAGTACTTC. It yields the protein CASSLTPQQGMKYEQYF.

The chain combines TRBV6-4 with TRBJ2-3, with TRBD2 matching over 9 bases. The germline V gene encodes CDR1 MRHNA and CDR2 SNTAGT. This CDR3 spans 16 amino acids. J lost 1 base, V lost 0 bases, and 2 bases had no gene match. This CDR3 reads CASSDSASGGTDTQYF. Here the CDR3 DNA reads TGTGCCAGCAGTGACTCGGCTAGCGGGGGCACAGATACGCAGTATTTT.

Only a few counts were recorded for this clone. V gene TRBV28 combines with J gene TRBJ1-2; 7 bases line up with TRBD1. The CDR3 consists of 12 residues. V trimming: 6 bases; J trimming: 8 bases; junction bases outside the gene matches: 6. Germline values: CDR1 MDHEN, CDR2 SYDVKM. Here the CDR3 DNA reads TGTGCCAGCAGAAGGGACAGAGGGGGCTACACCTTC. Its translation: CASRRDRGGYTF.

The chain has TRBV7-2 and TRBJ2-3; 8 bases match TRBD2. Germline loops: CDR1 SGHTA, CDR2 FQGNSA. The length of the CDR3 is 15 residues. Trimming cost V 4 bases and J 5 bases; bases outside gene matches: 8. The CDR3 DNA sequence: TGTGCCAGCAGCTCTCGGGGGGGCCAAGGAGATACGCAGTATTTT. As protein: CASSSRGGQGDTQYF.

The genes are TRBV2 and TRBJ2-5; possibly TRBD1 for D (6 bases). The V end lost 6 bases, the J end lost 4 bases, and 6 bases lay between the germline ends. Germline V lookup: CDR1 SNHLY, CDR2 FYNNEI. This CDR3 has 11 residues. For the CDR3, the DNA is TGTGCCAGCAGAGGGGGAGAGACCCAGTACTTC. Its translation is CASRGGETQYF. Full variable domain (outside the CDR3, taken from reference TRBV2 and TRBJ2-5): EPEVTQTPSHQVTQMGQEVILRCVPISNHLYFYWYRQILGQKVEFLVSFYNNEISEKSEIFDDQFSVERPDGSNFTLKIRSTKLEDSAMYFCASRGGETQYFGPGTRLLVL.

V is TRBV28 and J is TRBJ1-4; possibly TRBD1 for D (5 bases). The CDR3 is 15 residues long. V lost 8 bases and J lost 0, with 13 bases in between. CDR1 MDHEN and CDR2 SYDVKM come from the germline V gene. CDR3 nucleotides: TGTGCCAGCCGGACGGGGGGTCCAACTAATGAAAAACTGTTTTTT. It yields the protein CASRTGGPTNEKLFF.

This clone was seen a single time. This sequence joins TRBV2 and TRBJ1-1; D is unclear. Germline V gene sequence: CDR1 SNHLY, CDR2 FYNNEI. The CDR3 runs 13 residues. Trimming took off 7 bases at V and 4 bases at J, with 13 bases between the two ends. The CDR3 loop reads CASMDFIGTEAFF. For the CDR3, the DNA is TGTGCCAGCATGGACTTCATCGGCACTGAAGCTTTCTTT. The complete variable domain, with remaining parts taken from reference TRBV2 and TRBJ1-1, reads EPEVTQTPSHQVTQMGQEVILRCVPISNHLYFYWYRQILGQKVEFLVSFYNNEISEKSEIFDDQFSVERPDGSNFTLKIRSTKLEDSAMYFCASMDFIGTEAFFGQGTRLTVV.

The rearrangement uses TRBV27 and TRBJ2-3, with TRBD1 matching over 9 bases. CDR1 is MNHEY, CDR2 SMNVEV, per germline (reference sequence). Losses at the gene ends were 5 bases for V and 9 bases for J; bases not matched to a gene: 21. The CDR3 spans 18 residues. Here the CDR3 DNA reads TGTGCCAGCAGTGGAAAGCCCACAGGGGGCGGATTGTTCGACACGCAGTATTTT. Translation: CASSGKPTGGGLFDTQYF.

The rearrangement uses TRBV11-2 and TRBJ1-6; D not resolved. V was cut by 2 bases and J by 7 bases, with 15 bases left in between. Per the germline V gene, CDR1 is SGHAT and CDR2 is FQNNGV. This CDR3 is 16 amino acids long. This CDR3 is CASSLLVGRINSPLHF. The CDR3 nucleotides read TGTGCCAGCAGCTTACTGGTCGGCAGGATAAATTCACCCCTCCACTTT.

The rearrangement links TRBV7-9 to TRBJ2-2; 13 nucleotides match TRBD2. Germline V gene sequence: CDR1 SEHNR, CDR2 FQNEAQ (reference sequence). This CDR3 region has 19 residues. Trimming cost V 5 bases and J 1 base; bases outside gene matches: 10. The DNA of the CDR3 is TGTGCCAGCAGCCGAAAGACTAGCGGGGGGAAAGAGAACACCGGGGAGCTGTTTTTT. This codes for CASSRKTSGGKENTGELFF. Together with reference TRBV7-9 and TRBJ2-2, the CDR3 gives the full variable domain: DTGVSQNPRHKITKRGQNVTFRCDPISEHNRLYWYRQTLGQGPEFLTYFQNEAQLEKSRLLSDRFSAERPKGSFSTLEIQRTEQGDSAMYLCASSRKTSGGKENTGELFFGEGSRLTVL.

The J gene is TRBJ1-2, the V gene TRBV27, with a possible D match to TRBD1 (6 bases). The CDR3 is 15 residues long. Germline V lookup: CDR1 MNHEY, CDR2 SMNVEV (reference sequence). The ends were cut back, 1 base at V and 0 bases at J, with 9 bases in the middle. CDR3 residues: CASSLFGGPNYGYTF. The CDR3 DNA is TGTGCCAGCAGTTTATTCGGGGGGCCTAACTATGGCTACACCTTC.

The J gene is TRBJ2-7, the V gene TRBV28; maybe TRBD1 (6 bases). Germline CDR1 is MDHEN and CDR2 is SYDVKM. This CDR3 is 14 amino acids long. V was pared by 2 bases and J by 5 bases, with 13 bases between. CDR3 loop: CASSLIGQGNEQYF. The CDR3 DNA follows: TGTGCCAGCAGTTTAATCGGTCAGGGGAACGAGCAGTACTTC. The entire variable domain, with the rest obtained from reference TRBV28 and TRBJ2-7, is as follows: DVKVTQSSRYLVKRTGEKVFLECVQDMDHENMFWYRQDPGLGLRLIYFSYDVKMKEKGDIPEGYSVSREKKERFSLILESASTNQTSMYLCASSLIGQGNEQYFGPGTRLTVT.